Listed here are 26 T cell receptor beta chains from one sample, sequenced in a study of T cell changes during pregnancy in multiple sclerosis. Sequencing used immunoSEQ multiplex PCR; TCRdb keeps in-frame clones, though not all of them. The table includes tens of thousands of clones, approximately 92% detected once. The sequencing here drew on CD4+ T cells from peripheral blood mononuclear cells, taken in the second trimester of pregnancy. The receptors come from a female donor in good health, enrolled as a control in a pregnancy study.

The rearrangement uses TRBV18 and TRBJ2-5; 12 nucleotides agree with TRBD2. The CDR3 runs to 15 residues. CDR1 and CDR2 from the germline V gene are KGHSH and LQKENI. Germline trimming cut 3 bases from V and 6 bases from J; bases unmatched to any gene: 5. In DNA, the CDR3 is TGTGCCAGCTCACCCCCCGGACTAGCGGGGAAGACCCAGTACTTC. It encodes CASSPPGLAGKTQYF.

The chain links TRBV6-4 to TRBJ2-7; 8 positions match TRBD2. The germline gives CDR1 MRHNA, CDR2 SNTAGT. The trim removed 8 bases at V and 0 bases at J, leaving 18 bases unmatched. The CDR3 loop spans 18 amino acids. The CDR3 sequence: CASCREREPPRISYEQYF. CDR3 coding DNA: TGTGCCAGCTGCCGGGAGCGGGAGCCCCCTCGAATCTCCTACGAGCAGTACTTC.

This chain uses TRBV19 with TRBJ2-5; D perhaps matches TRBD2 (7 bases). CDR3 length equals 14 residues. Trimming cost V 5 bases and J 7 bases, with 17 bases left between them. CDR1 LNHDA and CDR2 SQIVND come from the germline V gene (reference sequence). The CDR3 here is CASSAGAPRGTQYF. In nucleotides, the CDR3 is TGTGCCAGTAGTGCGGGGGCCCCTCGGGGGACCCAGTACTTC.

This clone was seen a few times. V and J are TRBV4-2 and TRBJ2-1, with D possibly being TRBD2 (6 bases). Germline V lookup: CDR1 LGHNA, CDR2 YNFKEQ. Deletions cut 5 bases from V and 1 base from J, with 9 bases between. This CDR3 contains 14 residues. The CDR3 loop is CASSEGLSYNEQFF. CDR3 in DNA: TGTGCCAGCAGCGAGGGACTTTCCTACAATGAGCAGTTCTTC.

The rearrangement joins TRBV2 to TRBJ2-3; D not resolved. V was clipped by 2 bases and J by 1 base, with 7 bases between them. The CDR3 consists of 14 residues. CDR1 and CDR2 (germline): SNHLY, FYNNEI. The CDR3 is CASSEPRGTDTQYF. The CDR3 bases are TGTGCCAGCAGTGAACCTCGGGGCACAGATACGCAGTATTTT.

The chain is built from TRBV7-2 and TRBJ2-7; 8 bases map to TRBD1. The V gene's germline CDR1 is SGHTA and CDR2 FQGNSA. Trimming took 2 bases from V and 1 from J; bases not matched to a gene: 13. The CDR3 length is 18 residues. The CDR3 DNA sequence: TGTGCCAGCAGCTTAAGCTCCACGGATGGGACAGGATCCTACGAGCAGTACTTC. Translating gives CASSLSSTDGTGSYEQYF.

J is TRBJ2-4 and V is TRBV6-1; TRBD1 might be the D (6 bases). V dropped 2 bases and J dropped 9 bases, with 14 bases sitting between them. Germline CDR1 reads MNHNS; CDR2 reads SASEGT. The CDR3 consists of 14 residues. CDR3 bases: TGTGCCAGCAGTGAATGGCCCCCGACAGGCATTCAGTACTTC. Protein product: CASSEWPPTGIQYF.

The J gene is TRBJ1-2, the V gene TRBV7-8; possible D gene TRBD1, 6 bases. Germline V CDR1 and CDR2: SGHVS, FQNEAQ. The CDR3 loop spans 15 amino acids. Trimming shortened V by 5 bases and J by 6 bases, and 19 bases separated the two germline ends. CDR3 region: CASSAASGGLDGYTF. CDR3 coding DNA: TGTGCCAGCAGCGCCGCCTCGGGGGGCTTGGATGGCTACACCTTC.

This clone has more than one count but fewer than ten. Here the CDR3 DNA reads TGTGCCAGCAGACGGGATAGCAATCAGCCCCAGCATTTT. It specifies CASRRDSNQPQHF. The chain is built from TRBV2 and TRBJ1-5, with D unclear. V was shortened by 6 bases and J by 0 bases, with 6 bases between the two germline ends. There are 13 residues in the CDR3. Germline loops: CDR1 SNHLY, CDR2 FYNNEI.

V gene TRBV5-1 combines with J gene TRBJ2-4; D might be TRBD2 (5 bases). The CDR3 length is 16 residues. Germline CDR1 reads SGHRS; CDR2 reads YFSETQ. V lost 0 bases, J lost 4 bases, and 14 bases lay in between. CDR3 in DNA: TGCGCCAGCAGCTTGGGGGTGGGAGCCGTAAAAAACATTCAGTACTTC. It codes for CASSLGVGAVKNIQYF. Complete variable domain (other parts from reference TRBV5-1 and TRBJ2-4): KAGVTQTPRYLIKTRGQQVTLSCSPISGHRSVSWYQQTPGQGLQFLFEYFSETQRNKGNFPGRFSGRQFSNSRSEMNVSTLELGDSALYLCASSLGVGAVKNIQYFGAGTRLSVL.

This clone has just one count. The chain joins TRBV29-1 to TRBJ2-3; 11 positions agree with TRBD2. Trimming took 7 bases from V and 5 from J; bases not matched to a gene: 8. The germline CDR1 and CDR2 sequences are SQVTM and ANQGSEA. This CDR3 region has 14 residues. The CDR3 coding sequence is TGCAGCGCAATTAGCGGGGGGGCGGGAGATACGCAGTATTTT. Translating gives CSAISGGAGDTQYF.

The genes are TRBV21-1 and TRBJ2-7; TRBD1, as called in the table, went unchecked against the DNA. TRBV21-1 is a pseudogene. The CDR3 sequence is 18 residues long. The CDR3 DNA sequence: TGTGCCAGCAGCATCGAGGGCCACCGGGACAGGGAAGACTACGAGCAGTACTTC. It yields the protein CASSIEGHRDREDYEQYF.

J is TRBJ2-2 and V is TRBV5-5; D remains ambiguous. V lost 5 bases and J lost 6, with 14 bases in between. The CDR3 totals 14 residues. Germline CDR1 is SGHKS and CDR2 is YYEKEE (reference sequence). The CDR3 loop is CASSFPRVAGELFF. The CDR3, as DNA: TGTGCCAGCAGTTTTCCCCGGGTTGCCGGGGAGCTGTTTTTT.

A few counts support this clone. The chain couples TRBV19 to TRBJ1-2, with D hard to call. The CDR3 length is 14 residues. Looked up from germline, CDR1 is LNHDA and CDR2 is SQIVND (reference sequence). V was clipped by 2 bases and J by 5 bases, with 12 bases between them. The DNA of the CDR3 is TGTGCCAGTAGTATATCATTATCGGGGTATGGCTACACCTTC. This codes for CASSISLSGYGYTF.

This clone was detected only a few times. Here the CDR3 reads CQLQANYGYTF. The DNA of the CDR3 is TGTCAACTCCAGGCTAACTATGGCTACACCTTC. This sequence joins TRBV30 and TRBJ1-2; D is unresolved. This CDR3 spans 11 amino acids. Germline CDR1 and CDR2: GTSNPN and SVGIG (reference sequence).

The CDR3 coding sequence is TGCGCCAGCAGCTTGGAAGGCAGGGCACTCACAGATACGCAGTATTTT. It translates to CASSLEGRALTDTQYF. The V and J genes are TRBV5-1 and TRBJ2-3, with a possible D match to TRBD1 (5 bases). The CDR3 consists of 16 residues. CDR1 is SGHRS, CDR2 YFSETQ, per germline. V was cut by 0 bases and J by 2 bases, with 13 bases left in between.

The rearrangement uses TRBV29-1 and TRBJ2-7; D is perhaps TRBD1 (6 bases). Germline V gene data show CDR1 as SQVTM and CDR2 as ANQGSEA. The CDR3 has 11 amino acids. V lost 3 bases to trimming and J lost 12 bases, with 15 bases between them. Here the CDR3 reads CSVDNAEGVYF. The CDR3 bases are TGCAGCGTTGACAATGCTGAGGGGGTGTACTTC.

V and J are TRBV5-1 and TRBJ2-3, with TRBD2 identical over 7 bases. The CDR3 is 16 amino acids. J was trimmed by 0 bases and V by 4 bases; bases with no gene match: 8. Per germline, CDR1 SGHRS and CDR2 YFSETQ. CDR3 DNA sequence: TGCGCCAGCAGCGCACCTACTAGCGTCAGCACAGATACGCAGTATTTT. Translating gives CASSAPTSVSTDTQYF.

V and J are TRBV2 and TRBJ1-4, with D maybe TRBD1 (5 bases). Germline V gene data show CDR1 as SNHLY and CDR2 as FYNNEI. V gave up 6 bases and J gave up 2 bases, with 7 bases separating them. CDR3 length equals 13 residues. The CDR3 coding sequence is TGTGCCAGCAGGGGGCAGACTAATGAAAAACTGTTTTTT. Protein: CASRGQTNEKLFF.

The rearrangement links TRBV5-1 to TRBJ1-1; D not certain. Germline CDR1 is SGHRS and CDR2 is YFSETQ. The CDR3 extends over 14 amino acids. V was clipped by 1 base and J by 4 bases, with 11 bases between them. The CDR3 region has the DNA TGCGCCAGCAGCTTGACCGAGGTGGGCACTGAAGCTTTCTTT. This sequence encodes CASSLTEVGTEAFF.

The CDR3 loop is CASTTGLAGLYNEQFF. The CDR3 DNA sequence: TGTGCCAGCACTACGGGACTAGCGGGGTTATACAATGAGCAGTTCTTC. The chain carries TRBV5-4 and TRBJ2-1; TRBD2 matches at 13 bases. The CDR3 extends over 16 amino acids. V lost 6 bases, J lost 4 bases, and 7 bases stayed unmatched. Germline CDR1 reads SGHNT; CDR2 reads YYREEE (reference sequence).

The gene calls are TRBV4-1 and TRBJ1-2; 12 bases are shared with TRBD1. The ends lost 0 bases at V and 8 bases at J; junction bases unmatched: 13. This CDR3 has 18 amino acids. Germline loops: CDR1 MGHRA, CDR2 YSYEKL. CDR3 sequence: CASSQEIMGTGGGGGYTF. CDR3 DNA sequence: TGCGCCAGCAGCCAAGAAATTATGGGGACAGGGGGCGGGGGGGGCTACACCTTC.

The chain uses TRBV7-2 and TRBJ2-1; 8 positions match TRBD1. Per germline, CDR1 SGHTA and CDR2 FQGNSA. V dropped 5 bases and J dropped 5; count of bases not matched to a gene: 11. The CDR3 runs 16 residues. The CDR3 region is CASSPRRQGTNNEQFF. CDR3 bases: TGTGCCAGCAGCCCTAGGAGACAGGGGACAAACAATGAGCAGTTCTTC.

This clone has only one observation. V and J are TRBV29-1 and TRBJ2-7, with TRBD1 identical over 9 bases. V was pared by 7 bases and J by 7 bases, with 11 bases of the junction left unmatched. The V gene's germline CDR1 is SQVTM and CDR2 ANQGSEA. The CDR3 has 13 residues. Here the CDR3 reads CSASGQGGGEQYF. CDR3 sequence (DNA): TGCAGCGCCTCGGGACAGGGAGGCGGTGAGCAGTACTTC.

The CDR3 is CASIPTWGQRNTEAFF. The CDR3 DNA reads as TGTGCCAGCATTCCTACCTGGGGACAACGTAACACTGAAGCTTTCTTT. V usage is TRBV2 and J usage is TRBJ1-1; D perhaps matches TRBD1 (6 bases). Germline values: CDR1 SNHLY, CDR2 FYNNEI. V shed 7 bases and J shed 2 bases, with 20 bases lying between them. This CDR3 is 16 amino acids long.

This clone is a singleton in its sample. V usage is TRBV5-6 and J usage is TRBJ2-5; 11 bases fit TRBD2. CDR1 is SGHDT and CDR2 is YYEEEE in the germline V gene. The CDR3 extends over 15 amino acids. V lost 4 bases to trimming and J lost 5 bases; unmatched junction nucleotides: 7. The CDR3 protein is CASSPTSGRKETQYF. The CDR3 DNA reads as TGTGCCAGCAGCCCTACTAGCGGGAGAAAGGAGACCCAGTACTTC.